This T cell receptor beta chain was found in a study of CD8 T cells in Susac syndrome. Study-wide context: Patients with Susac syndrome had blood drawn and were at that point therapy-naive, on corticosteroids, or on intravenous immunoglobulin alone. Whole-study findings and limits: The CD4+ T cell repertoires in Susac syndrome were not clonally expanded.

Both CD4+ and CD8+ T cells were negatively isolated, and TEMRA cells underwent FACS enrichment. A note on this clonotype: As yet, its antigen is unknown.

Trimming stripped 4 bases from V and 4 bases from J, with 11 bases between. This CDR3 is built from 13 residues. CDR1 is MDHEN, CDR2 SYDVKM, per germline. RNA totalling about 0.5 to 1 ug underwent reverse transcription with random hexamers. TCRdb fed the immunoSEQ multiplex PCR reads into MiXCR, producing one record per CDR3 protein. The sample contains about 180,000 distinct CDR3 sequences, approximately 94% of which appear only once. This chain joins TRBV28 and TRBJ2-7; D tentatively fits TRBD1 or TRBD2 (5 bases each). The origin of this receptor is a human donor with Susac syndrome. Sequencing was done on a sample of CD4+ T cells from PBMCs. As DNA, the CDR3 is TGTGCCAGCAGTTCCCCGGGGCTATACGAGCAGTACTTC. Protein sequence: CASSSPGLYEQYF.